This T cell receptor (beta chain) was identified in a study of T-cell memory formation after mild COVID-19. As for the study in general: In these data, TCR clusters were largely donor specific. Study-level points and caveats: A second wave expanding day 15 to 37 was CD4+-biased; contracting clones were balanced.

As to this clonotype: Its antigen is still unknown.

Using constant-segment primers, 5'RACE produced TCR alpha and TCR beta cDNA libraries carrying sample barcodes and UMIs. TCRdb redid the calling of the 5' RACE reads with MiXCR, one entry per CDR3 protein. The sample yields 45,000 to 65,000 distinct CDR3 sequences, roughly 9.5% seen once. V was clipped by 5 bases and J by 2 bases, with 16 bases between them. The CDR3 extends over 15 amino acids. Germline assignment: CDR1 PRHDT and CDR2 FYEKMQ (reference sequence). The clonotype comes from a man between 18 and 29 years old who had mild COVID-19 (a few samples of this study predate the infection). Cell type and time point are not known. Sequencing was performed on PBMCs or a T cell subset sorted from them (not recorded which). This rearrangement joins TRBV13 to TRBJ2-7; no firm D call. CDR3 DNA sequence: TGTGCCAGCAGCCGAGACCGTTCAGTTACCTACGAGCAGTACTTC. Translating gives CASSRDRSVTYEQYF.